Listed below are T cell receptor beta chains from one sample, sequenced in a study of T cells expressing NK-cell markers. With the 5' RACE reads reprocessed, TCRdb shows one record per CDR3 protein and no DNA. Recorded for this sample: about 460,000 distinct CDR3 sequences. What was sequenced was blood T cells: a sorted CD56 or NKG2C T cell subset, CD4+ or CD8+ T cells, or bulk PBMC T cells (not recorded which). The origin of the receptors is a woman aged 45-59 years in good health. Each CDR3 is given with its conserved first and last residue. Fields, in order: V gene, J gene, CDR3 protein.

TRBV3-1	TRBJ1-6	CASSRAEPGRNSPLHF
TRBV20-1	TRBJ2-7	CSLPGGSGRAEEEQYF
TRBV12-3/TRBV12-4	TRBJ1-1	CASSRAENTEAFF
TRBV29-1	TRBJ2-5	CSVDTSGSKGTQYF
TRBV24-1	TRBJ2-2	CATRATTGTSGELFF
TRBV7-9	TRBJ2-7	CASSPGTGKTYEQYF
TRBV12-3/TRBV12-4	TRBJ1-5	CASSLGQINQPQHF
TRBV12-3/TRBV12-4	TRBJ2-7	CASSLAEGAYEQYF
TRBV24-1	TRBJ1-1	CATSDSARGALMNTEAFF
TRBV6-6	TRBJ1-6	CASRDRGGSYNSPLHF
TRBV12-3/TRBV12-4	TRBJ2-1	CASSLAGVQEQFF
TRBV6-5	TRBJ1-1	CASSYRQGISEAFF
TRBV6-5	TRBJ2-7	CASSNDGTRYEQYF
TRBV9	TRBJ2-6	CASSPAPLGSGANVLTF
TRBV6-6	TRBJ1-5	CASRGSGTGGQPQHF
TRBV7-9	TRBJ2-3	CASSSEASRDTQYF
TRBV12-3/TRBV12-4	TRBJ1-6	CASSLMGSNSPLHF
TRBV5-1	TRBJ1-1	CASSLEEGKMNTEAFF
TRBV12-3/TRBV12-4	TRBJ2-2	CASSSPGQGTNTGELFF
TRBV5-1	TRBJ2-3	CASSYDPTSGADTQYF
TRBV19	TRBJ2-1	CASSEVGLTNEQFF
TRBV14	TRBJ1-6	CASSQEAQVSPLHF
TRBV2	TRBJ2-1	CASRIRTVEQFF
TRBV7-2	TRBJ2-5	CASSADSLGETQYF
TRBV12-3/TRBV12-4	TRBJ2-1	CASSPSGLTSYNEQFF
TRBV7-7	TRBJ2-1	CASSPPWASGSGEQFF
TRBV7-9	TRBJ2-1	CASSPEVGVQTYNEQFF
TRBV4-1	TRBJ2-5	CASSPDRGRVETQYF
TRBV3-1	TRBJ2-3	CASSPSVTADTQYF
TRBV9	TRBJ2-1	CASSVDLLEQFF
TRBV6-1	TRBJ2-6	CASSVDGRGSSGANVLTF
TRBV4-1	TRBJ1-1	CASSQVGTRDTEAFF
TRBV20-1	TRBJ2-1	CSAFNPQGTGYNEQFF
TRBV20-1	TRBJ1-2	CSATQNRGPFGYTF
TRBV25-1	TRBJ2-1	CASSEYSGDSDYNEQFF
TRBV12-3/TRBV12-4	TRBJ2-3	CASSVGLAGDIDTQYF
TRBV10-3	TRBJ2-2	CAIRPSGSYLGELFF
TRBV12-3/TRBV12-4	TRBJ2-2	CASSLVGHSTGELFF
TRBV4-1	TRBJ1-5	CASSQVSRSNQPQHF
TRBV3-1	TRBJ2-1	CASSQFQRIYNEQFF
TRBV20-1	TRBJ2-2	CSARRGTRSGELFF
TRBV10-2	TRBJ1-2	CASTPVGGYEANGYTF
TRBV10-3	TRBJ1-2	CAISSSGSNYGYTF
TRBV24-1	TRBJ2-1	CATSDTSQREAARYNEQFF
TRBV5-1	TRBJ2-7	CASSSGTSGPLGEQYF
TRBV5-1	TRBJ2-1	CASSLAGLFNNEQFF
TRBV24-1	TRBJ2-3	CATSDADRDTQYF
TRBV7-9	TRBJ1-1	CASSSHRGSATEAFF
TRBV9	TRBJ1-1	CASSLLDSNTEAFF
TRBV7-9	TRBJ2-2	CASSLGLAGKLPGELFF